This T cell receptor (beta chain) was profiled in a study of identical twins. This clonotype was detected a few times. CDR3 size: 17 residues. CDR1 and CDR2 from the germline V gene are SQVTM and ANQGSEA. V trimming: 7 bases; J trimming: 1 base; junction bases outside the gene matches: 17. One entry per CDR3 protein, called by TCRdb with MiXCR from the 5' RACE reads. The top ten clones hold around 13% of a sample with hundreds of thousands of distinct CDR3 sequences, 15% to 20% of them seen once. Healthy Caucasians made up all donors. In addition, the sample was reused for a study of T cells expressing NK-cell markers.

Sequenced sample: PBMCs. The rearrangement links TRBV29-1 to TRBJ2-5, with 8 bases that match TRBD2. This sequence originates from a woman younger than 30 in good health. The CDR3 sequence: CSGTPRPGGKTQETQYF. CDR3 bases: TGCAGCGGTACGCCGCGTCCGGGGGGGAAGACCCAAGAGACCCAGTACTTC.